The 8 T cell receptor beta chains below were found in one sample sequenced in a study of beta chain features in type 1 diabetes. Notes on the study in general: Moderate but significant shortening of TCRB CDR3s was recorded in all four CD4+ subsets from Type 1 diabetes patients.

These TCRs are of unknown antigen specificity. Every isolated RNA sample was fully reverse transcribed, so sequencing captured expressed TCRB transcripts. Sequenced by immunoSEQ multiplex PCR; TCRdb stores in-frame clones only, minus some. The sample includes roughly 730,000 clones, roughly 13% of them seen just once. The sequenced sample consisted of naive CD4+ T cells from blood. The receptors originated from a man aged 18-30 years with type 1 diabetes.

The chain couples TRBV30 to TRBJ2-5, with TRBD2 identical over 7 bases. The CDR3 totals 13 residues. J lost 2 bases, V lost 4 bases, and 4 bases had no gene match. Looked up from germline, CDR1 is GTSNPN and CDR2 is SVGIG (reference sequence). CDR3 loop: CAWTSGDQETQYF. DNA for the CDR3: TGTGCCTGGACTAGCGGAGATCAAGAGACCCAGTACTTC. Together with reference TRBV30 and TRBJ2-5, the CDR3 gives the full variable domain: SQTIHQWPATLVQPVGSPLSLECTVEGTSNPNLYWYRQAAGRGLQLLFYSVGIGQISSEVPQNLSASRPQDRQFILSSKKLLLSDSGFYLCAWTSGDQETQYFGPGTRLLVL.

V and J are TRBV18 and TRBJ1-1; D possibly corresponds to TRBD1 (6 bases). Germline loops: CDR1 KGHSH, CDR2 LQKENI. The CDR3 sequence is 14 residues long. The V and J ends lost 4 bases and 1 base respectively, with 10 bases between them. For the CDR3, the DNA is TGTGCCAGCTCACGACGACAGGAGAACACTGAAGCTTTCTTT. It translates to CASSRRQENTEAFF.

The table lists this clone with a few counts. The V gene is TRBV7-9, the J gene TRBJ1-1; D gene ambiguous. Germline CDR1 reads SEHNR; CDR2 reads FQNEAQ (reference sequence). Trimming pared 4 bases from V and 0 bases from J, leaving 6 bases between. This CDR3 comprises 13 residues. Here the CDR3 reads CASSSLMNTEAFF. CDR3 DNA: TGTGCCAGCAGCTCCTTAATGAACACTGAAGCTTTCTTT.

The chain joins TRBV10-3 to TRBJ1-6; the D gene is possibly TRBD1 (6 bases). Germline V gene lookup returns CDR1 ENHRY and CDR2 SYGVKD. Trimming cost V 1 base and J 5 bases, with 9 bases left between them. This CDR3 contains 15 residues. CDR3 DNA sequence: TGTGCCATCAGTGAGTTTGGGGGCCATAATTCACCCCTCCACTTT. It specifies CAISEFGGHNSPLHF.

This clone was recorded a few times. This rearrangement joins TRBV30 to TRBJ1-2, with a possible D match to TRBD1 (5 bases). V was shortened by 2 bases and J by 7 bases, with 11 bases between the two germline ends. The germline V gene encodes CDR1 GTSNPN and CDR2 SVGIG (reference sequence). The CDR3 spans 12 residues. CDR3 region: CAWSRAGSGYTF. CDR3 nucleotide sequence: TGTGCCTGGAGTAGAGCAGGGTCTGGCTACACCTTC.

The CDR3 loop reads CASGLVAGTGAYEQYF. The CDR3 DNA is TGTGCTAGTGGTTTGGTAGCGGGGACAGGGGCCTACGAGCAGTACTTC. V and J are TRBV12-5 and TRBJ2-7; TRBD1 matches 10 bases. Germline V gene lookup returns CDR1 LGHNT and CDR2 FRNRAP. Unmatched junction bases numbered 4, after V lost 0 bases and J lost 2 bases. The CDR3 is 16 amino acids.

This clone was counted only a few times. The chain joins TRBV11-2 to TRBJ2-1; no clear D gene. This CDR3 has 14 amino acids. V lost 0 bases, J lost 9 bases, and 12 bases lay in between. Per the germline V gene, CDR1 is SGHAT and CDR2 is FQNNGV. In nucleotides, the CDR3 is TGTGCCAGCAGCTTAGATCACTATCCCACTGAGCAGTTCTTC. Amino acid sequence: CASSLDHYPTEQFF.

There are a few counts of this clone. This CDR3 reads CASSTGTSVNEQFF. The CDR3 nucleotides are TGTGCCAGCTCCACCGGGACTAGCGTCAATGAGCAGTTCTTC. The chain joins TRBV6-1 to TRBJ2-1; 10 nucleotides align to TRBD2. This CDR3 has 14 amino acids. J gave up 6 bases and V 8 bases, and 7 bases lay outside the gene matches. CDR1 MNHNS and CDR2 SASEGT come from the germline V gene.